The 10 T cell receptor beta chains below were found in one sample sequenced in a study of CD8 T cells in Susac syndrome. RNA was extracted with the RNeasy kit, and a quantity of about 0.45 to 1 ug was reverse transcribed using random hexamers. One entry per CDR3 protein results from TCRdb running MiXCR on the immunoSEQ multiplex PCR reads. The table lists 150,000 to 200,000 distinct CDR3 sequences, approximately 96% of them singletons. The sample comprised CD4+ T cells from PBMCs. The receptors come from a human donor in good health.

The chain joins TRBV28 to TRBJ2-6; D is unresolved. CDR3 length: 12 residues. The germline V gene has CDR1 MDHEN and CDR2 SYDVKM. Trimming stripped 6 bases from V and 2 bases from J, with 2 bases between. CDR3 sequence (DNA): TGTGCCAGCAGCACTGGGGCCAACGTCCTGACTTTC. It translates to CASSTGANVLTF.

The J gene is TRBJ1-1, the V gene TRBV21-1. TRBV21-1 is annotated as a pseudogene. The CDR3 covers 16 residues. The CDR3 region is CASSKFVGETRTEAFF. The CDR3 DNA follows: TGTGCCAGCAGCAAATTCGTCGGGGAAACGAGAACTGAAGCTTTCTTT.

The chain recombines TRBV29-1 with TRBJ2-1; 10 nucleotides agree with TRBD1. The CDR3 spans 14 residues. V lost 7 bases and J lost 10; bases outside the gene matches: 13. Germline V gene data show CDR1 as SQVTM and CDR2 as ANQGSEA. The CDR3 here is CSAATGTGVSEQFF. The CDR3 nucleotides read TGCAGCGCCGCTACCGGGACAGGGGTCTCCGAGCAGTTCTTC.

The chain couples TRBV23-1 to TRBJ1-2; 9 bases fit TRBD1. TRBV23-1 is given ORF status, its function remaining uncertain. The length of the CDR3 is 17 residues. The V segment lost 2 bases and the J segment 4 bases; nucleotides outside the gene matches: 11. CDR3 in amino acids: CASSQIYRGRITYGYTF. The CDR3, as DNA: TGCGCCAGCAGTCAAATCTACAGGGGGCGCATCACCTATGGCTACACCTTC.

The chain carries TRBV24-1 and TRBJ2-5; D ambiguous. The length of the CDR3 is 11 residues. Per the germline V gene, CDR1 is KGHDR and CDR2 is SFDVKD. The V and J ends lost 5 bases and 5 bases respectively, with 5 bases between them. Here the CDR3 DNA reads TGTGCCACCAGTGTCGGGGAGACCCAGTACTTC. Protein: CATSVGETQYF.

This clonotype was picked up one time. The CDR3, as DNA: TGTGCCAGCGAAGGGGTATCGCCCCAGCATTTT. This gives the protein CASEGVSPQHF. The rearrangement links TRBV28 to TRBJ1-5, with D possibly matching TRBD1 (5 bases). V was trimmed by 8 bases and J by 9 bases, leaving 11 bases between them. In germline, CDR1 is MDHEN, CDR2 SYDVKM. There are 11 residues in the CDR3.

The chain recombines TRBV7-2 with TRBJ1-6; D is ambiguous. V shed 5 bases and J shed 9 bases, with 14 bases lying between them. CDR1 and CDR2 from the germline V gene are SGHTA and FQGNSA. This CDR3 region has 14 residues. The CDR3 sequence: CASSTATYGSPLHF. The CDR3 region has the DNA TGTGCCAGCAGCACAGCTACATATGGTTCACCCCTCCACTTT.

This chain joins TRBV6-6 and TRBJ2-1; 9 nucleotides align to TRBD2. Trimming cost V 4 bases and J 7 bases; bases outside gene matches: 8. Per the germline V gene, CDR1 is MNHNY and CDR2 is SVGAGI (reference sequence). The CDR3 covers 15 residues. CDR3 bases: TGTGCCAGCAGTTCATGGTCTAGCGGGGTGAATGAGCAGTTCTTC. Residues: CASSSWSSGVNEQFF.

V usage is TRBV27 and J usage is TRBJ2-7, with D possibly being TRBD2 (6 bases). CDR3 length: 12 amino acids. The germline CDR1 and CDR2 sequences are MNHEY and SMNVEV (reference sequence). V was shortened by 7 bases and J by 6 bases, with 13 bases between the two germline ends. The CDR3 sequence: CASTTLGGEQYF. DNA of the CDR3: TGTGCCAGCACTACCCTGGGGGGCGAGCAGTACTTC.

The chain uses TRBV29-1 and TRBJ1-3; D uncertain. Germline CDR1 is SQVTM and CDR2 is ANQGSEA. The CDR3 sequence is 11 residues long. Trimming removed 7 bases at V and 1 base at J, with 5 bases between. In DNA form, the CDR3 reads TGCAGCGCTGGGTCTGGAAACACCATATATTTT. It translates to CSAGSGNTIYF. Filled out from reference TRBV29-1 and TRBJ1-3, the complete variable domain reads SAVISQKPSRDICQRGTSLTIQCQVDSQVTMMFWYRQQPGQSLTLIATANQGSEATYESGFVIDKFPISRPNLTFSTLTVSNMSPEDSSIYLCSAGSGNTIYFGEGSWLTVV.